The TCR beta chain described here comes from a study of blood T cells in healthy people across ages. CDR3 length: 11 amino acids. CDR1 is MDHEN and CDR2 is SYDVKM in the germline V gene. V shed 5 bases and J shed 7 bases, with 8 bases lying between them. The use of a sample-barcoded 5' primer and a J-beta primer mix characterized a second PCR of roughly 6 to 11 cycles. From the 5' RACE reads, TCRdb called clonotypes with MiXCR, one entry per CDR3 protein. The table has 650,000 to 700,000 distinct CDR3 sequences, 52% seen once. Sequenced input: blood. The origin of this receptor is a woman older than 75 in good health. This chain connects TRBV28 to TRBJ2-5; D is uncertain. The DNA for the CDR3 is TGTGCCAGCAGTGAAGGTTTGACCCAGTACTTC. Encoded protein: CASSEGLTQYF.